This T cell receptor beta chain came from a study of graft-versus-host responses after intestinal transplantation. Study-level background: Each patient got anti-thymocyte globulin induction, then tacrolimus and steroids for around 3 years. Notes on the study in general: The authors found GvH clones in recipient marrow, some appearing first in ileum or blood. Declines in HvG clones occurring early post-transplant were associated with peak circulating GvH clone levels. Where graft-donor T cell macrochimerism was present, patients had high graft-versus-host to host-versus-graft clonal ratios in allografts.

About this clone: Its specificity is unknown.

Losses at the gene ends were 2 bases for V and 3 bases for J; bases not matched to a gene: 4. The germline V gene encodes CDR1 MNHNY and CDR2 SVGAGI (reference sequence). This CDR3 is built from 15 residues. Generated by immunoSEQ multiplex PCR, the TCRdb table keeps only in-frame clones and is missing some. Among approximately 100,000 clones listed, more than 85% were seen once. The TCR comes from a human donor who received an intestinal transplant. The chain uses TRBV6-6 and TRBJ2-3; 8 nucleotides match TRBD1. Sequenced here: unstimulated CD4+ T cells sorted from spleen or lymph node cells, sampled before intestinal transplant. The CDR3 DNA is TGTGCCAGCAGTTACCGGACAGGGCAGACAGATACGCAGTATTTT. Translated: CASSYRTGQTDTQYF.